These 14 T cell receptor beta chains originate from one sample sequenced in a study of blood T cell repertoires in COVID-19 (dated by TCRdb to the early 2020s). The library was produced with the immunoSEQ multiplex PCR assay. In its TCRdb copy, this immuneACCESS table keeps in-frame sequences only and misses some clones. Where compared with another copy, unresolved V genes explain less than half of these, and the others have no known cause. This sample gives nearly 200,000 clones in total; 84% of them show up just once. The ten largest clonotypes hold 15% to 20% of the sample. The sequenced sample consisted of peripheral blood. The receptors originated from a human donor in a cohort sampled during active COVID-19.

The chain recombines TRBV7-9 with TRBJ1-4, with a weak D call TRBD1 (5 bases). Trimming pared 1 base from V and 6 bases from J, leaving 9 bases between. Germline V CDR1 and CDR2: SEHNR, FQNEAQ (reference sequence). This CDR3 is 14 amino acids long. This CDR3 is CASSLEAGHEKLFF. The CDR3 bases are TGTGCCAGCAGCTTAGAGGCGGGACATGAAAAACTGTTTTTT.

V usage is TRBV11-2 and J usage is TRBJ2-1; tentative D call: TRBD2 (7 bases). Germline CDR1 is SGHAT and CDR2 is FQNNGV. This CDR3 region has 12 residues. Trimming stripped 9 bases from V and 9 bases from J, with 15 bases between. The CDR3 DNA reads TGTGCCAGTCGGGGGGCGGGCCGTGAGCAGTTCTTC. Its translation: CASRGAGREQFF.

The chain recombines TRBV9 with TRBJ2-4; D is possibly TRBD2 (5 bases). The V end lost 3 bases, the J end lost 1 base, and 11 bases lay between the germline ends. The germline V gene has CDR1 SGDLS and CDR2 YYNGEE. The CDR3 has 15 amino acids. This chain's CDR3 is CASSALGFAKNIQYF. The CDR3 nucleotides read TGTGCCAGCAGCGCACTAGGGTTTGCCAAAAACATTCAGTACTTC.

This chain joins TRBV9 and TRBJ1-6, with 8 bases lining up with TRBD1. V shed 3 bases and J 9 bases; nucleotides not matched to a gene: 11. In germline, CDR1 is SGDLS, CDR2 YYNGEE. This CDR3 is built from 16 residues. The CDR3 here is CASSGKGQVSGSPLHF. CDR3 DNA sequence: TGTGCCAGCAGCGGAAAGGGACAGGTCAGCGGTTCACCCCTCCACTTT.

V usage is TRBV10-3 and J usage is TRBJ1-2; unclear D gene. The ends were cut back, 2 bases at V and 7 bases at J, with 8 bases in the middle. Germline CDR1 is ENHRY and CDR2 is SYGVKD. The CDR3 length is 12 residues. The CDR3 sequence is CAISEGSSGYTF. CDR3 in DNA: TGTGCCATCAGTGAGGGGAGTTCTGGCTACACCTTC.

CDR3 region: CASSMEGSGARFVFF. For the CDR3, the DNA is TGTGCCAGTAGTATGGAAGGGTCGGGAGCGCGGTTCGTTTTCTTT. The chain couples TRBV19 to TRBJ1-1, with D uncertain. CDR1 and CDR2 (germline): LNHDA, SQIVND (reference sequence). This CDR3 has 15 amino acids. Trimming took 3 bases from V and 13 from J, leaving 24 bases between them.

The chain carries TRBV19 and TRBJ1-4, with D unresolved. Looked up from germline, CDR1 is LNHDA and CDR2 is SQIVND (reference sequence). Trimming removed 0 bases at V and 14 bases at J, with 19 bases between. CDR3 length: 15 amino acids. CDR3 in DNA: TGTGCCAGTAGTATAGAAGAGGGAGTTCGGATGCGGCTGTTTTTT. It yields the protein CASSIEEGVRMRLFF.

The count of this clone is one. The J gene is TRBJ1-4, the V gene TRBV30; TRBD1 aligns across 7 bases. This CDR3 has 15 residues. CDR1 GTSNPN and CDR2 SVGIG come from the germline V gene (reference sequence). Trimming took 3 bases from V and 8 from J; bases not matched to a gene: 12. CDR3 DNA sequence: TGTGCCTGGAGCAAATATACAGGGGCGAGAGAAAAACTGTTTTTT. Its protein product is CAWSKYTGAREKLFF.

The rearrangement joins TRBV9 to TRBJ2-1; 9 bases line up with TRBD2. The length of the CDR3 is 15 residues. V was pared by 5 bases and J by 7 bases, with 10 bases of the junction left unmatched. CDR1 and CDR2 from the germline V gene are SGDLS and YYNGEE. In nucleotides, the CDR3 is TGTGCCAGCAGTCAAGGAGCGGGAGGACTTAATGAGCAGTTCTTC. Protein: CASSQGAGGLNEQFF. Together with reference TRBV9 and TRBJ2-1, the CDR3 gives the full variable domain: DSGVTQTPKHLITATGQRVTLRCSPRSGDLSVYWYQQSLDQGLQFLIQYYNGEERAKGNILERFSAQQFPDLHSELNLSSLELGDSALYFCASSQGAGGLNEQFFGPGTRLTVL.

The genes are TRBV7-9 and TRBJ1-1; D perhaps matches TRBD1 (5 bases). Germline V gene lookup returns CDR1 SEHNR and CDR2 FQNEAQ (reference sequence). Trimming stripped 7 bases from V and 2 bases from J, with 17 bases between. The CDR3 is 15 residues long. DNA of the CDR3: TGTGCCAGCAACAAAGTGGGGCCCCTAAACACTGAAGCTTTCTTT. Translation gives CASNKVGPLNTEAFF.

This clone turned up a few times. V gene TRBV11-2 combines with J gene TRBJ2-2; the D is unclear. Trimming left V 1 base short and J 7 bases short, with 13 bases between. Germline V gene sequence: CDR1 SGHAT, CDR2 FQNNGV. The CDR3 runs to 15 residues. Here the CDR3 DNA reads TGTGCCAGCAGCTTAGTCGCCTATAATTTCGGGGAGCTGTTTTTT. This sequence encodes CASSLVAYNFGELFF.

The rearrangement joins TRBV14 to TRBJ1-2, with D unresolved. This CDR3 is 15 amino acids long. V lost 2 bases and J lost 3, with 13 bases in between. Germline V CDR1 and CDR2: SGHDN, FVKESK. CDR3 in DNA: TGTGCCAGCAGCCAATTAATCGGTGCGGACTATGGCTACACCTTC. Translated, it gives CASSQLIGADYGYTF.

The J gene is TRBJ2-2, the V gene TRBV18; a weak D match, TRBD2 (5 bases). This CDR3 is built from 15 residues. Germline-derived CDR1 and CDR2 are KGHSH and LQKENI. V was cut by 5 bases and J by 5 bases, with 15 bases left in between. This CDR3 reads CASSTTRRSTGELFF. The CDR3 DNA is TGTGCCAGCTCAACAACTAGGAGGAGTACCGGGGAGCTGTTTTTT.

This clone was counted at least ten times. The chain couples TRBV20-1 to TRBJ2-7; D possibly corresponds to TRBD1 (5 bases). Germline values: CDR1 DFQATT, CDR2 SNEGSKA (reference sequence). The V and J ends lost 6 bases and 0 bases respectively, with 6 bases between them. The length of the CDR3 is 11 residues. The CDR3 bases are TGCAGTGCCGGACACTCCTACGAGCAGTACTTC. The encoded protein is CSAGHSYEQYF.